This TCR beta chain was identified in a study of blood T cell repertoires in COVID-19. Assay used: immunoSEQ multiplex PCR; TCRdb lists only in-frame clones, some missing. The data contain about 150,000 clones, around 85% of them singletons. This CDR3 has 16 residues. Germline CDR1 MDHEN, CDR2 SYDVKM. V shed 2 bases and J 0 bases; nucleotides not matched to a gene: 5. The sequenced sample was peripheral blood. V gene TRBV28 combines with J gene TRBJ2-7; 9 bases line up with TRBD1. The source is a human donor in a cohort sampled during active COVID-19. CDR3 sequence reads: CASSLADRGTSYEQYF. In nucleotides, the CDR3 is TGTGCCAGCAGTTTAGCGGACAGGGGAACCTCCTACGAGCAGTACTTC.